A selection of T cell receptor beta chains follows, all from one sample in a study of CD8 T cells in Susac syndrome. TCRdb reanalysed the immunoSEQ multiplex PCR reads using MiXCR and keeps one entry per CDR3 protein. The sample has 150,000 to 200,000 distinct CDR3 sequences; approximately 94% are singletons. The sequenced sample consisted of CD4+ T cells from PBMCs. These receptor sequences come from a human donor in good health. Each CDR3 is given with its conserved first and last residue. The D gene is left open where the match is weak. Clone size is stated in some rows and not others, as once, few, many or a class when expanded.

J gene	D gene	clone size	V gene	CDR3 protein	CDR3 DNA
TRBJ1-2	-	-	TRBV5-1	CASSPWSGFDYGYTF	TGCGCCAGCAGCCCTTGGAGTGGGTTCGACTATGGCTACACCTTC
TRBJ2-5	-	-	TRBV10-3	CAISESDAGSWTQYF	TGTGCCATCAGTGAGAGTGACGCGGGGAGTTGGACCCAGTACTTC
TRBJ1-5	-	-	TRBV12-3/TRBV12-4	CASHRDAGHQPQHF	TGTGCCAGCCACCGGGACGCCGGGCACCAGCCCCAGCATTTT
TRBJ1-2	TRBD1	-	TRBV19	CASRGQGYYGYTF	TGTGCCAGTAGGGGACAGGGTTACTATGGCTACACCTTC
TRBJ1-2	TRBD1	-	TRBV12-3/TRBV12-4	CASSFYQGGGYTF	TGTGCCAGCAGTTTCTACCAGGGGGGGGGCTACACCTTC
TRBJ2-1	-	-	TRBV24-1	CATGGRYNEQFF	TGTGCCACCGGGGGTCGGTACAATGAGCAGTTCTTC
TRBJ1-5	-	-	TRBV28	CASRSERVTRQPQHF	TGTGCCAGCAGGTCCGAAAGGGTGACCCGACAGCCCCAGCATTTT
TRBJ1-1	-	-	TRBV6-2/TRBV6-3	CASSYSIITEAFF	TGTGCCAGCAGTTACTCGATAATAACTGAAGCTTTCTTT
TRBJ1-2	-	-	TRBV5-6	CASSYPGPYGYTF	TGTGCCAGCAGTTACCCGGGACCCTATGGCTACACCTTC
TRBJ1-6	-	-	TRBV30	CAWSGGLENSPLHF	TGTGCCTGGAGCGGAGGCTTGGAGAATTCACCCCTCCACTTT
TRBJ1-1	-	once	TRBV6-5	CASSYSGIGAGTEAFF	TGTGCCAGCAGTTACTCGGGGATAGGGGCGGGCACTGAAGCTTTCTTT
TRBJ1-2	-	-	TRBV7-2	CASSLEGGLPNYGYTF	TGTGCCAGCAGCTTAGAGGGGGGGCTTCCTAACTATGGCTACACCTTC
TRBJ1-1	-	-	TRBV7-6	CASSLGVGVGGFTEAFF	TGTGCCAGCAGCTTAGGTGTTGGTGTGGGCGGCTTTACTGAAGCTTTCTTT
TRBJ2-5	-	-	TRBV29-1	CSVVLGRLGGTQYF	TGCAGCGTTGTATTGGGGCGGCTCGGGGGGACCCAGTACTTC
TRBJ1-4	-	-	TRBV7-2	CASSQHRGERLFF	TGTGCCAGCAGCCAGCATAGGGGGGAGAGACTGTTTTTT
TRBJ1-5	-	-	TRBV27	CASSLRQGNQPQHF	TGTGCCAGCAGTTTGAGGCAGGGGAATCAGCCCCAGCATTTT
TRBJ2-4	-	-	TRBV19	CASRNSGVGYF	TGTGCCAGTAGGAACAGTGGAGTCGGGTACTTC
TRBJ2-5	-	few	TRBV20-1	CSARGGGETQYF	TGCAGTGCTAGAGGTGGGGGAGAGACCCAGTACTTC
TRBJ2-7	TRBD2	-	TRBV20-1	CSANPWTSGGTPPREQYF	TGCAGTGCCAATCCCTGGACTAGCGGGGGGACCCCTCCGAGGGAGCAGTACTTC
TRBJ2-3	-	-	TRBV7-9	CASGLTDTQYF	TGTGCCAGCGGACTCACAGATACGCAGTATTTT